A selection of T cell receptor beta chains follows, all from one sample in a study of identical twins. One entry per CDR3 protein, called by TCRdb with MiXCR from the 5' RACE reads. The sample holds just under 650,000 distinct CDR3 sequences, 7% to 7.5% seen once. These same records also appear under a second study, on yellow fever vaccine responses in identical twins.

The sequenced material came from PBMCs. Receptors were obtained from a woman aged 18-35 years in good health. The CDR3 runs from the conserved cysteine through the conserved F or W. Each record gives: CDR3 protein, CDR3 DNA, clone size, V gene, J gene, D gene. The D gene is left open where the match is weak. Size is stated for part of the rows, as once, few or many counts, or as a class when the clone is expanded.

CASSPPGLAGGSTDTQYF	TGTGCCAGCTCACCCCCGGGACTAGCGGGGGGGTCCACAGATACGCAGTATTTT	many	TRBV18	TRBJ2-3	TRBD2
CASSFGAVISLVEPGQTNTEAFF	TGTGCCAGCAGTTTTGGGGCCGTTATAAGTTTAGTCGAGCCGGGACAGACGAACACTGAAGCTTTCTTT	many	TRBV27	TRBJ1-1	TRBD1
CSAKQPGRNEKLFF	TGCAGCGCCAAACAACCCGGACGGAATGAAAAACTGTTTTTT	few	TRBV29-1	TRBJ1-4	-
CASSLRALNTEAFF	TGTGCCAGCAGCTTACGGGCACTTAACACTGAAGCTTTCTTT	many	TRBV7-2	TRBJ1-1	-
CASSVPSGETDTQYF	TGCGCCAGCAGCGTACCTAGCGGGGAAACAGATACGCAGTATTTT	many	TRBV5-1	TRBJ2-3	TRBD2
CASSWARQGKETQYF	TGTGCCAGCAGTTGGGCCCGACAGGGGAAAGAGACCCAGTACTTC	-	TRBV12-3/TRBV12-4	TRBJ2-5	TRBD1
CASGPGQGSASTDTQYF	TGTGCTAGTGGCCCCGGACAGGGGAGTGCTAGCACAGATACGCAGTATTTT	many	TRBV12-5	TRBJ2-3	TRBD1
CASTPWGGATDTQYF	TGTGCCAGCACCCCGTGGGGGGGGGCCACAGATACGCAGTATTTT	many	TRBV12-3/TRBV12-4	TRBJ2-3	-
CSARDRAKGTDTQYF	TGCAGTGCTAGAGATCGCGCTAAAGGCACAGATACGCAGTATTTT	many	TRBV20-1	TRBJ2-3	-
CSVGGGLEGAYEQYF	TGCAGCGTTGGTGGGGGTTTGGAAGGGGCCTACGAGCAGTACTTC	-	TRBV29-1	TRBJ2-7	-